The 9 T cell receptor beta chains reported below all come from one sample, sequenced in a study of blood T cell repertoires in COVID-19. Sequencing was performed with immunoSEQ multiplex PCR; in TCRdb, only in-frame clones are kept and a portion is missing. Here the sample spans around 150,000 clones, 87% being singletons. The sequencing sample was made of peripheral blood. The receptors here all came from a woman aged 55-75 years who had recovered from COVID-19.

V usage is TRBV7-9 and J usage is TRBJ2-3; D is perhaps TRBD2 (7 bases). CDR1 and CDR2 (germline): SEHNR, FQNEAQ (reference sequence). The V and J ends lost 6 bases and 4 bases respectively, with 11 bases between them. The CDR3 has 13 residues. CDR3 in amino acids: CASSPRGPDTQYF. The DNA for the CDR3 is TGTGCCAGCAGTCCGCGGGGGCCAGATACGCAGTATTTT.

V and J are TRBV7-6 and TRBJ1-5, with D possibly matching TRBD1 (5 bases). CDR1 SGHVS and CDR2 FNYEAQ come from the germline V gene. The V end lost 5 bases, the J end lost 4 bases, and 9 bases lay between the germline ends. The CDR3 contains 13 residues. The CDR3 here is CASSLQENQPQHF. The CDR3 DNA is TGTGCCAGCAGCCTACAGGAGAATCAGCCCCAGCATTTT.

The chain carries TRBV3-1 (or the pseudogene TRBV3-2) and TRBJ2-7; D is unresolved. Trimming cost V 1 base and J 6 bases, with 13 bases left between them. The CDR3 contains 14 residues. Looked up from germline, CDR1 is LGHDT and CDR2 is YNNKEL (reference sequence). This CDR3 reads CASSQGPLTGEQYF. CDR3 nucleotide sequence: TGTGCCAGCAGCCAAGGACCGTTAACGGGCGAGCAGTACTTC.

As regards this clone: The sample contains more than one DNA sequence encoding this CDR3. This chain connects TRBV5-1 to TRBJ1-1; TRBD1 agrees at 7 bases. Germline CDR1 is SGHRS and CDR2 is YFSETQ. This CDR3 has 14 residues. The V segment lost 0 bases and the J segment 2 bases; nucleotides outside the gene matches: 1. The CDR3 nucleotides are TGCGCCAGCAGCTTGGACAGGGGAAACACTGAAGCTTTCTTT. It yields the protein CASSLDRGNTEAFF.

This sequence joins TRBV6-1 and TRBJ2-5; 7 positions match TRBD1. The V and J ends lost 3 bases and 1 base, in that order; junction bases with no gene match: 5. CDR1 MNHNS and CDR2 SASEGT come from the germline V gene. The CDR3 sequence is 15 residues long. CDR3 residues: CASSDWGQTQETQYF. The CDR3 DNA is TGTGCCAGCAGTGATTGGGGACAGACCCAAGAGACCCAGTACTTC.

This clone appeared a few times. V usage is TRBV5-1 and J usage is TRBJ1-1; 9 positions match TRBD1. Germline trimming cut 0 bases from V and 2 bases from J; bases unmatched to any gene: 8. Germline CDR1 is SGHRS and CDR2 is YFSETQ. The CDR3 has 17 amino acids. CDR3: CASSLAYRGPKNTEAFF. The DNA of the CDR3 is TGCGCCAGCAGCTTGGCTTACAGGGGGCCGAAAAACACTGAAGCTTTCTTT.

The rearrangement uses TRBV11-3 and TRBJ2-3; 8 bases fit TRBD2. Per germline, CDR1 SGHNT and CDR2 YENEEA. Trimming cost V 1 base and J 3 bases; bases outside gene matches: 6. This CDR3 is built from 16 residues. The CDR3 nucleotides read TGTGCCAGCAGCTTAGCCCCGGGGGGGGGTACAGATACGCAGTATTTT. The encoded protein is CASSLAPGGGTDTQYF.

The rearrangement uses TRBV29-1 and TRBJ1-5; 7 bases fit TRBD1. The CDR3 has 13 amino acids. Per the germline V gene, CDR1 is SQVTM and CDR2 is ANQGSEA. The junction had 6 bases not matched to a gene; V was cut back by 7 bases and J by 3 bases. The CDR3 nucleotides read TGCAGCGCCGGGGGACAGCTCAATCAGCCCCAGCATTTT. Translating gives CSAGGQLNQPQHF.

The J gene is TRBJ2-2, the V gene TRBV28, with 10 nucleotides matching TRBD1. Germline V gene sequence: CDR1 MDHEN, CDR2 SYDVKM. Trimming removed 4 bases from V and 5 bases from J; junction bases left unmatched: 7. The CDR3 has 16 residues. The chain's CDR3 is CASSSTGGGRTGELFF. Here the CDR3 DNA reads TGTGCCAGCAGTTCGACAGGGGGCGGTCGAACCGGGGAGCTGTTTTTT.